Below, one T cell receptor (beta chain) is given with its context. This sample is drawn from a study of cytotoxic CD8 clonotypes in ibrutinib-treated CLL. Study as a whole: Response samples were taken after a median around eleven months of treatment, range 6 to 36.

Roughly 1.8 micrograms of genomic DNA came from cryopreserved PBMCs for TCR beta libraries. Using immunoSEQ multiplex PCR, the repertoire was profiled, and TCRdb retains in-frame clones only, with some absent. This table holds approximately 130,000 clones, approximately 81% found once. The material was PBMCs, obtained after 24 months of ibrutinib treatment. This TCR was recovered from a human donor with chronic lymphocytic leukemia.

In nucleotides, the CDR3 is TGTGCCAGCAGTCGGGGAACTGAAGCTTTCTTT. Translated, it gives CASSRGTEAFF. The chain is built from TRBV6-1 and TRBJ1-1; no reliable D call. Germline lookup yields CDR1 MNHNS and CDR2 SASEGT. V gave up 5 bases and J gave up 5 bases, with 6 bases separating them. The CDR3 extends over 11 amino acids.